Following are 19 T cell receptor beta chains from one sample sequenced in a study of molecular identifiers for immune sequencing clone quantification. TCRdb reprocessed the PCR reads via MiXCR and lists one record per CDR3 protein. The table lists about 36,000 distinct CDR3 sequences, 18% of them singletons, with about 7.4% in the top ten. Sequencing was performed on naive CD8+ T cells from blood, with Jurkat cell RNA spiked in. The subset here: FACS-sorted CD8+CD4-CCR7+CD45RA+ naive T cells. Every receptor here comes from a human donor in good health. Some libraries in this study had Jurkat cell RNA spiked in.

This clonotype is a singleton in its sample. The chain couples TRBV2 to TRBJ2-3; 7 nucleotides line up with TRBD1. The length of the CDR3 is 16 residues. J was trimmed by 0 bases and V by 7 bases; bases with no gene match: 10. Germline loops: CDR1 SNHLY, CDR2 FYNNEI. CDR3: CASIVAQGESTDTQYF. CDR3 DNA sequence: TGTGCCAGCATCGTGGCTCAGGGGGAAAGCACAGATACGCAGTATTTT. Full variable domain (rest looked up from reference TRBV2 and TRBJ2-3): EPEVTQTPSHQVTQMGQEVILRCVPISNHLYFYWYRQILGQKVEFLVSFYNNEISEKSEIFDDQFSVERPDGSNFTLKIRSTKLEDSAMYFCASIVAQGESTDTQYFGPGTRLTVL.

This clonotype was counted many times. The rearrangement uses TRBV7-9 and TRBJ2-2, with TRBD2 matching over 13 bases. Germline assignment: CDR1 SEHNR and CDR2 FQNEAQ (reference sequence). The CDR3 spans 17 residues. Trimming at V came to 2 bases and at J to 4 bases, leaving 4 bases not matched to a gene. CDR3 sequence reads: CASSLPTSGRFTGELFF. CDR3 DNA sequence: TGTGCCAGCAGCTTACCGACTAGCGGGAGGTTCACCGGGGAGCTGTTTTTT.

This clonotype was detected many times. The V gene is TRBV15, the J gene TRBJ2-3; D may match TRBD1 or TRBD2 (5 bases each). Germline V CDR1 and CDR2: LNHNV, YYDKDF (reference sequence). V was pared by 0 bases and J by 0 bases, with 13 bases between. The CDR3 consists of 17 residues. The CDR3 bases are TGTGCCACCAGCAGAGACGGGGCAGGAACTAGCACAGATACGCAGTATTTT. Protein: CATSRDGAGTSTDTQYF.

This clonotype was counted many times. The V gene is TRBV18, the J gene TRBJ1-2, with 7 nucleotides matching TRBD1. V lost 8 bases, J lost 7 bases, and 19 bases stayed unmatched. The germline CDR1 and CDR2 sequences are KGHSH and LQKENI. The CDR3 runs to 16 residues. The CDR3 DNA sequence: TGTGCCAGCGAACCACCCCGAGGACAAGGGGGCGTTGGCTACACCTTC. Its translation: CASEPPRGQGGVGYTF.

At least ten counts were recorded for this clonotype. V is TRBV29-1 and J is TRBJ2-6, with 9 bases identical to TRBD1. After removal of 6 bases from V and 4 bases from J, the junction contained 13 bases not matched to a gene. The CDR3 is 17 amino acids. The germline V gene has CDR1 SQVTM and CDR2 ANQGSEA. CDR3 sequence: CSVEGTGGAGGANVLTF. In nucleotides, the CDR3 is TGCAGCGTCGAGGGAACAGGGGGCGCGGGCGGGGCCAACGTCCTGACTTTC.

Many counts were recorded for this clonotype. The chain couples TRBV11-2 to TRBJ1-2, with D hard to call. The CDR3 totals 14 residues. Between the trimmed V and J ends, which lost 0 bases and 4 bases, there was a span of 9 bases. Germline assignment: CDR1 SGHAT and CDR2 FQNNGV. CDR3 region: CASSLDGRFYGYTF. DNA for the CDR3: TGTGCCAGCAGCTTAGACGGAAGATTCTATGGCTACACCTTC.

This clonotype was detected ten times or more. The chain is built from TRBV11-2 and TRBJ2-3; 9 positions match TRBD2. Looked up from germline, CDR1 is SGHAT and CDR2 is FQNNGV. The CDR3 contains 16 residues. J gave up 3 bases and V 0 bases, and 4 bases lay outside the gene matches. The CDR3 bases are TGTGCCAGCAGCTTAGATCTAGCGGGGAAGACAGATACGCAGTATTTT. Amino acid sequence: CASSLDLAGKTDTQYF.

Many counts were recorded for this clonotype. The gene calls are TRBV20-1 and TRBJ2-7; tentative D call: TRBD2 (6 bases). Per the germline V gene, CDR1 is DFQATT and CDR2 is SNEGSKA (reference sequence). The V end lost 6 bases, the J end lost 2 bases, and 17 bases lay between the germline ends. The CDR3 covers 14 residues. The CDR3: CSAGAGYTTYEQYF. CDR3 DNA sequence: TGCAGTGCCGGGGCGGGATATACCACCTACGAGCAGTACTTC.

About this clonotype itself: One junction end disagrees with the germline gene, perhaps due to a read error. V is TRBV29-1 and J is TRBJ2-3, with 7 bases that match TRBD1. The CDR3 contains 18 residues. Looked up from germline, CDR1 is SQVTM and CDR2 is ANQGSEA. Here the CDR3 reads CSVEGRQGEGEGTDTQYF. The CDR3 DNA reads as TGCAGCGTTGAAGGGCGGCAGGGGGAAGGGGAAGGCACAGACACGCAGTATTTT.

Ten or more counts support this clonotype. The V call is TRBV27, the J call TRBJ2-4, with D maybe TRBD1 (8 bases). The CDR3 is 16 amino acids. Germline CDR1 reads MNHEY; CDR2 reads SMNVEV (reference sequence). The germline V and J ends were trimmed by 6 bases and 8 bases, with 23 bases remaining between them. CDR3 DNA: TGTGCCAGCAGCGGAGGACTAGGAACAGGGGGTTACATTCAGTACTTC. This translates into CASSGGLGTGGYIQYF.

A note on this clonotype: A much more abundant neighbour one base away suggests this may be a read error. CDR3 bases: TGTGCCAGCAGCTTTGGATCGCGGACTGCAACTAATGAAAAACTGTCTTTT. Protein: CASSFGSRTATNEKLSF. This chain connects TRBV5-7 to TRBJ1-4; the D is unclear. TRBV5-7 is reported as an ORF; its role is uncertain. This CDR3 region has 17 residues.

This clonotype has ten or more counts. This chain links TRBV7-2 with TRBJ2-7; 9 bases agree with TRBD1. The CDR3 length is 14 residues. The V gene's germline CDR1 is SGHTA and CDR2 FQGNSA. With V trimmed by 4 bases and J by 4 bases, 5 bases remained unmatched. In DNA, the CDR3 is TGTGCCAGCAGCTACGACAGGGGGTCTTACGAGCAGTACTTC. It translates to CASSYDRGSYEQYF. The variable domain in full, completed from reference TRBV7-2 and TRBJ2-7, reads GAGVSQSPSNKVTEKGKDVELRCDPISGHTALYWYRQSLGQGLEFLIYFQGNSAPDKSGLPSDRFSAERTGGSVSTLTIQRTQQEDSAVYLCASSYDRGSYEQYFGPGTRLTVT.

In its sample, this clonotype was seen many times. The chain carries TRBV20-1 and TRBJ2-3, with a possible D match to TRBD2 (5 bases). The CDR3 sequence is 15 residues long. V was trimmed by 2 bases and J by 2 bases, leaving 14 bases between them. The V gene's germline CDR1 is DFQATT and CDR2 SNEGSKA (reference sequence). The DNA for the CDR3 is TGCAGTGCTAGATCGGGGATCACCCCCACAGATACGCAGTATTTT. Translation: CSARSGITPTDTQYF.

Comment on this clonotype: A much larger clone is a single base away; this may be a read error. V is TRBV2 and J is TRBJ1-2; unclear D gene. CDR3 length: 14 residues. The germline gives CDR1 SNHLY, CDR2 FYNNEI. CDR3 nucleotide sequence: TGTACCAGCAGTGCCGAACATGCGACAAGTGGCTACACCTTC. Protein product: CTSSAEHATSGYTF.

This clonotype was counted ten times or more. The chain couples TRBV5-8 to TRBJ2-5, with D perhaps matching TRBD2 (6 bases). This CDR3 region has 15 residues. V was cut by 1 base and J by 9 bases, with 19 bases left in between. Germline V CDR1 and CDR2: SGHTS, YDEGEE. The CDR3 DNA follows: TGTGCCAGCAGCTTGATTTACAGCCCGAGGAGGGCCCAGTACTTC. This translates into CASSLIYSPRRAQYF.

This clonotype was seen many times. CDR3 bases: TGTGCCATCAGTGAGTCCCAGGCGCGGCAGTTCTTC. This sequence encodes CAISESQARQFF. V is TRBV10-3 and J is TRBJ2-1; no definite D call. CDR3 size: 12 residues. Per the germline V gene, CDR1 is ENHRY and CDR2 is SYGVKD. V gave up 0 bases and J gave up 12 bases, with 9 bases separating them.

This sequence joins TRBV21-1 and TRBJ2-1. TRBV21-1 is described as a pseudogene. The CDR3 is made up of 12 amino acids. Written as DNA, the CDR3 is TGTGCCAGCAGCCCTATATACAATGAGCAGTTCTTC. It translates to CASSPIYNEQFF.

A word on this clonotype: Just one base apart from a much larger clone, this may be a read error. V and J are TRBV28 and TRBJ2-2; D is possibly TRBD2 (6 bases). The CDR3 runs to 17 residues. Germline CDR1 and CDR2: MDHEN and SYDVKM. CDR3 sequence (DNA): TGTGCCAGCAGTTTATGGAGATTCAGGGTGAACACCGGGGGGCTGTTTTTT. This translates into CASSLWRFRVNTGGLFF.

In its sample, this clonotype was seen many times. This sequence joins TRBV27 and TRBJ2-7; 11 bases agree with TRBD2. This CDR3 has 16 residues. With V trimmed by 2 bases and J by 8 bases, 11 bases remained unmatched. Germline V lookup: CDR1 MNHEY, CDR2 SMNVEV (reference sequence). CDR3 amino acids: CASSLVLAGGPYQQYF. The CDR3 nucleotides read TGTGCCAGCAGTTTAGTCCTAGCGGGGGGACCTTACCAGCAGTACTTC.